A single sample gave rise to the 22 T cell receptor beta chains below, sequenced in a study of blood T cell repertoires in COVID-19. Using immunoSEQ multiplex PCR, the repertoire was profiled, and TCRdb retains in-frame clones only, with some absent. The table shows about 270,000 clones, with about 88% occurring only once. Sequencing used peripheral blood. These receptors were obtained from a man aged 55 to 69 who had recovered from COVID-19.

The chain links TRBV6-5 to TRBJ2-7; TRBD1 matches 7 bases. Losses at the gene ends were 6 bases for V and 1 base for J; bases not matched to a gene: 9. The CDR3 spans 15 residues. Germline V gene sequence: CDR1 MNHEY, CDR2 SVGAGI. The CDR3 spells CASRSGGGPSYEQYF. CDR3 nucleotides: TGTGCCAGCAGATCAGGGGGTGGCCCTTCCTACGAGCAGTACTTC.

The chain has TRBV7-8 and TRBJ2-1, with a possible D match to TRBD2 (6 bases). The CDR3 is made up of 14 amino acids. V shed 3 bases and J shed 8 bases, with 14 bases lying between them. Per germline, CDR1 SGHVS and CDR2 FQNEAQ. CDR3 region: CASSLLGGADEQFF. As DNA, the CDR3 is TGTGCCAGCAGCTTGCTCGGAGGGGCAGATGAGCAGTTCTTC. The full variable domain, with the rest looked up from reference TRBV7-8 and TRBJ2-1, is GAGVSQSPRYKVAKRGQDVALRCDPISGHVSLFWYQQALGQGPEFLTYFQNEAQLDKSGLPSDRFFAERPEGSVSTLKIQRTQQEDSAVYLCASSLLGGADEQFFGPGTRLTVL.

The chain is built from TRBV5-1 and TRBJ2-7; 7 nucleotides agree with TRBD2. V shed 4 bases and J 0 bases; nucleotides not matched to a gene: 13. There are 17 residues in the CDR3. Germline CDR1 SGHRS, CDR2 YFSETQ. The DNA for the CDR3 is TGCGCCAGCAGCCGTGCCGCGGGACTATCGAGCTCCTACGAGCAGTACTTC. It encodes CASSRAAGLSSSYEQYF.

The V call is TRBV24-1, the J call TRBJ2-1; no clear D gene. V lost 3 bases and J 5 bases, leaving 7 bases between the germline ends. The CDR3 loop spans 13 amino acids. The germline V gene has CDR1 KGHDR and CDR2 SFDVKD. CDR3 DNA: TGTGCCACCAGTGATCCCCGGGACAATGAGCAGTTCTTC. Translation: CATSDPRDNEQFF.

V usage is TRBV4-1 and J usage is TRBJ1-5; 7 nucleotides agree with TRBD1. J lost 2 bases, V lost 1 base, and 8 bases had no gene match. CDR3 length: 17 amino acids. CDR1 and CDR2 (germline): MGHRA, YSYEKL. The CDR3 reads CASSQAESGGGNQPQHF. The CDR3 DNA reads TGCGCCAGCAGCCAAGCGGAATCAGGGGGTGGCAATCAGCCCCAGCATTTT.

V and J are TRBV5-1 and TRBJ2-1; perhaps TRBD2 as D (6 bases). Germline CDR1 and CDR2: SGHRS and YFSETQ. The CDR3 contains 17 residues. V lost 1 base to trimming and J lost 1 base, with 15 bases between them. The CDR3 protein is CASSLLPSATSYNEQFF. CDR3 bases: TGCGCCAGCAGCTTGCTGCCTAGCGCTACTTCCTACAATGAGCAGTTCTTC.

The chain recombines TRBV5-4 with TRBJ2-7; 7 bases align to TRBD1. The CDR3 sequence is 14 residues long. Germline values: CDR1 SGHNT, CDR2 YYREEE (reference sequence). The junction had 4 bases not matched to a gene; V was cut back by 0 bases and J by 4 bases. The CDR3 nucleotides read TGTGCCAGCAGCTTGGCTGACAGGGAATACGAGCAGTACTTC. Amino acids: CASSLADREYEQYF.

The J gene is TRBJ2-7, the V gene TRBV6-5, with 7 bases lining up with TRBD1. Losses at the gene ends were 0 bases for V and 5 bases for J; bases not matched to a gene: 10. Germline assignment: CDR1 MNHEY and CDR2 SVGAGI. This CDR3 has 16 amino acids. CDR3 sequence: CASSYSGQVASNEQYF. The CDR3 DNA reads TGTGCCAGCAGTTACTCCGGACAGGTAGCTAGCAACGAGCAGTACTTC.

This clone appeared a single time. CDR3 amino acids: CATNNGAYEQYF. The CDR3 nucleotides read TGTGCCACCAACAACGGGGCCTACGAGCAGTACTTC. V and J are TRBV6-4 and TRBJ2-7; D perhaps matches TRBD2 (5 bases). The CDR3 contains 12 residues. V lost 10 bases to trimming and J lost 2 bases, with 12 bases between them. Germline V CDR1 and CDR2: MRHNA, SNTAGT.

The gene calls are TRBV4-2 and TRBJ2-3; D gene ambiguous. CDR3 size: 13 residues. From germline, CDR1 is LGHNA and CDR2 YNFKEQ. Trimming removed 1 base at V and 2 bases at J, with 4 bases between. CDR3 nucleotide sequence: TGTGCCAGCAGCCAAGGCGTCACAGATACGCAGTATTTT. Amino acid sequence: CASSQGVTDTQYF.

The chain couples TRBV7-3 to TRBJ1-4; 11 nucleotides agree with TRBD1. Per germline, CDR1 SGHTA and CDR2 FQGTGA. V was clipped by 5 bases and J by 10 bases; unmatched bases: 6. The CDR3 loop spans 14 amino acids. CDR3 sequence reads: CASSPGTGGGKLFF. CDR3 coding DNA: TGTGCCAGCAGCCCCGGGACAGGGGGTGGAAAACTGTTTTTT.

The rearrangement uses TRBV6-5 and TRBJ2-7, with 10 bases fitting TRBD1. The CDR3 is made up of 15 amino acids. The germline V gene has CDR1 MNHEY and CDR2 SVGAGI. Losses at the gene ends were 4 bases for V and 2 bases for J; bases not matched to a gene: 5. The CDR3 DNA sequence: TGTGCCAGCAGTTTGGACAGGGGGTACCCCTACGAGCAGTACTTC. Translating gives CASSLDRGYPYEQYF.

The gene calls are TRBV10-1 and TRBJ1-6; 7 bases align to TRBD1. Germline assignment: CDR1 WNHNN and CDR2 SYGVQD (reference sequence). Trimming at V came to 3 bases and at J to 11 bases, leaving 7 bases not matched to a gene. CDR3 size: 14 residues. CDR3 bases: TGCGCCAGCAGTGAACAAAGACAGGGAGCACCCCTCCACTTT. It specifies CASSEQRQGAPLHF.

The chain has TRBV19 and TRBJ2-2; TRBD1 is a possible D gene (6 bases). CDR3 length: 17 residues. V dropped 2 bases and J dropped 0 bases, with 13 bases sitting between them. Germline CDR1 LNHDA, CDR2 SQIVND (reference sequence). The CDR3 DNA is TGTGCCAGTAGTATAAGTTGGGGACAAGCGAACACCGGGGAGCTGTTTTTT. As protein: CASSISWGQANTGELFF.

This clone was observed a single time. The CDR3: CASSSTGTGELFF. In DNA, the CDR3 is TGTGCCAGCAGCTCGACAGGGACCGGGGAGCTGTTTTTT. V gene TRBV11-3 combines with J gene TRBJ2-2; TRBD1 matches at 7 bases. Trimming at V came to 4 bases and at J to 5 bases, leaving 1 base not matched to a gene. The V gene's germline CDR1 is SGHNT and CDR2 YENEEA. The CDR3 totals 13 residues.

In its sample, this clone was seen once. V is TRBV12-3 or TRBV12-4 and J is TRBJ2-7; D is possibly TRBD1 (5 bases). The CDR3 length is 12 residues. The V end lost 4 bases, the J end lost 4 bases, and 8 bases lay between the germline ends. The CDR3 loop is CASSYSGYEQYF. The CDR3 DNA reads TGTGCCAGCAGTTACTCAGGGTACGAGCAGTACTTC.

The chain has TRBV7-2 and TRBJ2-6, with TRBD1 matching 7 bases. The V segment lost 7 bases and the J segment 3 bases; nucleotides outside the gene matches: 12. CDR3 length: 17 amino acids. Germline values: CDR1 SGHTA, CDR2 FQGNSA. The CDR3 DNA follows: TGTGCCAGCACTCGGGACAGTGGGCTAGGTGGGGCCAACGTCCTGACTTTC. Protein: CASTRDSGLGGANVLTF.

The chain links TRBV7-9 to TRBJ1-2; D might be TRBD1 (5 bases). The V and J ends lost 5 bases and 8 bases respectively, with 12 bases between them. CDR1 SEHNR and CDR2 FQNEAQ come from the germline V gene (reference sequence). The CDR3 extends over 12 amino acids. The CDR3 spells CASSVGGHGYTF. Written as DNA, the CDR3 is TGTGCCAGCAGCGTAGGAGGACACGGCTACACCTTC.

In its sample, this clone was seen once. The V call is TRBV4-1, the J call TRBJ2-5, with unresolved D. From germline, CDR1 is MGHRA and CDR2 YSYEKL. V shed 10 bases and J shed 5 bases, with 11 bases lying between them. The CDR3 contains 11 residues. The CDR3 nucleotides are TGCGCCACCGGCAAAGCGGAGACCCAGTACTTC. It yields the protein CATGKAETQYF.

This chain uses TRBV5-4 with TRBJ2-7; TRBD1 aligns across 10 bases. Germline V gene sequence: CDR1 SGHNT, CDR2 YYREEE (reference sequence). This CDR3 contains 13 residues. V shed 4 bases, J shed 6 bases, and the junction held 4 bases outside the gene matches. In DNA form, the CDR3 reads TGTGCCAGCAGCCCCGGGACAGGGGTCGAGCAGTACTTC. It codes for CASSPGTGVEQYF.

In this sample, this clone turned up once. The rearrangement joins TRBV7-2 to TRBJ1-1; the match to TRBD1 covers 8 bases. Germline CDR1 SGHTA, CDR2 FQGNSA. Trimming took 3 bases from V and 8 from J; bases not matched to a gene: 2. The CDR3 runs 12 residues. The CDR3 nucleotides are TGTGCCAGCAGCTTTCGGACAGGGGAAGCTTTCTTT. It codes for CASSFRTGEAFF.

The chain carries TRBV5-1 and TRBJ1-4; 7 bases are a match to TRBD1. Trimming at V came to 4 bases and at J to 4 bases, leaving 7 bases not matched to a gene. The germline CDR1 and CDR2 sequences are SGHRS and YFSETQ. The CDR3 has 15 amino acids. The CDR3, as DNA: TGCGCCAGCAGCACTTACAGGGGAAGTAATGAAAAACTGTTTTTT. This sequence encodes CASSTYRGSNEKLFF.